This is a list of T cell receptor beta chains from one sample in a study of cytotoxic CD8 clonotypes in ibrutinib-treated CLL. The data were produced by immunoSEQ multiplex PCR, yet TCRdb's version contains in-frame clones alone and is incomplete. The table shows about 160,000 clones, with roughly four fifths occurring only once. This specimen consisted of PBMCs, obtained after 24 months of ibrutinib treatment. The receptors originated from a human donor with chronic lymphocytic leukemia. The CDR3 runs from the conserved cysteine through the conserved F or W. The order of the fields is clone size, CDR3 length, D gene, V gene, J gene, CDR3 protein, CDR3 DNA. The D gene is left open where the match is weak. Not all rows give a size; the values are once, few, many and, for expanded clones, a class.

>few|14|-|TRBV30|TRBJ1-4
CAWRGNTGAEKLFF
TGTGCCTGGAGGGGGAACACCGGGGCCGAAAAACTGTTTTTT
>-|20|TRBD1|TRBV23-1|TRBJ2-2
CASSPRVPGQGRVCTGELFF
TGCGCCAGCAGCCCTCGGGTCCCGGGACAGGGACGAGTCTGCACCGGGGAGCTGTTTTTT
>-|15|TRBD1|TRBV18|TRBJ1-4
CASSPNDRVGEKLFF
TGTGCCAGCTCACCAAACGACAGGGTGGGTGAAAAACTGTTTTTT
>-|15|-|TRBV6-6|TRBJ1-5
CASSPSGLSNQPQHF
TGTGCCAGCAGCCCCTCCGGCCTGAGCAATCAGCCCCAGCATTTT
>-|13|-|TRBV5-1|TRBJ2-7
CASSLSPSLEQYF
TGCGCCAGCAGCTTGTCGCCCTCCCTCGAGCAGTACTTC
>once|16|-|TRBV5-5|TRBJ2-2
CASSLRLAFNTGELFF
TGTGCCAGCAGCTTAAGGCTAGCCTTTAACACCGGGGAGCTGTTTTTT
>-|16|TRBD1|TRBV4-1|TRBJ1-1
CASSQGQGPLNTEAFF
TGCGCCAGCAGCCAAGGACAGGGGCCTTTGAACACTGAAGCTTTCTTT
>few|12|-|TRBV7-9|TRBJ1-1
CASSFSDTEAFF
TGTGCCAGCAGCTTTTCGGACACTGAAGCTTTCTTT
>-|15|-|TRBV4-3|TRBJ2-3
CASSPRGGSTDTQYF
TGCGCCAGCAGCCCCAGGGGGGGCTCCACAGATACGCAGTATTTT
>-|14|-|TRBV5-1|TRBJ2-2
CASSFVYDAGELFF
TGCGCCAGCAGCTTTGTGTACGATGCCGGGGAGCTGTTTTTT
>-|15|TRBD1|TRBV16|TRBJ2-7
CASSNNQGASYEQYF
TGTGCCAGCAGCAACAACCAGGGGGCATCCTACGAGCAGTACTTC
>-|14|-|TRBV19|TRBJ2-3
CASKRPGGQDTQYF
TGTGCCAGTAAACGCCCGGGCGGTCAGGATACGCAGTATTTT
>-|16|TRBD1|TRBV25-1|TRBJ1-6
CASSEYPGQFNSPLHF
TGTGCCAGCAGTGAATATCCGGGACAGTTTAATTCACCCCTCCACTTT
>-|11|-|TRBV19|TRBJ2-3
CARPRTDTQYF
TGTGCCAGGCCCAGGACAGATACGCAGTATTTT
>-|13|-|TRBV6-5|TRBJ1-1
CASRQTQNTEAFF
TGTGCCAGCAGACAGACACAGAACACTGAAGCTTTCTTT
>once|14|TRBD1|TRBV28|TRBJ1-1
CASRLLTGEGSAFF
TGTGCCAGCAGGTTACTGACAGGGGAGGGGTCAGCTTTCTTT
>-|15|-|TRBV9|TRBJ2-2
CASMPDWSPPGELFF
TGTGCCAGCATGCCGGACTGGAGCCCCCCCGGGGAGCTGTTTTTT
>-|13|-|TRBV18|TRBJ2-6
CASSGAGANVLTF
TGTGCCAGCTCAGGGGCTGGGGCCAACGTCCTGACTTTC
>once|13|-|TRBV6-5|TRBJ1-2
CASSYGQNYGYTF
TGTGCCAGCAGTTACGGGCAGAACTATGGCTACACCTTC
>-|16|TRBD1|TRBV5-1|TRBJ2-7
CASSLGTGTGIYEQYF
TGCGCCAGCAGCTTGGGCACCGGGACAGGGATCTACGAGCAGTACTTC
>-|17|-|TRBV18|TRBJ2-2
CASSPLGRSANTGELFF
TGTGCCAGCTCACCCCTAGGACGGTCGGCGAACACCGGGGAGCTGTTTTTT
>-|15|-|TRBV6-1|TRBJ2-2
CASRYRTMNTGELFF
TGTGCCAGCAGATACAGGACCATGAACACCGGGGAGCTGTTTTTT
>-|16|-|TRBV4-3|TRBJ1-2
CASSQDSRGINYGYTF
TGCGCCAGCAGCCAAGATTCCAGGGGTATAAACTATGGCTACACCTTC
>once|14|-|TRBV6-5|TRBJ2-2
CASSSSGDVGELFF
TGTGCCAGCAGTTCTTCAGGGGATGTCGGGGAGCTGTTTTTT
>-|12|-|TRBV13|TRBJ2-7
CASSNRAHEQYF
TGTGCCAGCAGCAACAGGGCCCACGAGCAGTACTTC
>once|17|-|TRBV27|TRBJ1-5
CASSSASVSTWEQPQHF
TGTGCCAGCAGTTCAGCCTCAGTGAGTACTTGGGAACAGCCCCAGCATTTT
>-|14|-|TRBV25-1|TRBJ2-7
CASRAERPIYEQYF
TGTGCCAGCAGGGCGGAACGGCCCATCTACGAGCAGTACTTC
>-|18|TRBD2|TRBV28|TRBJ2-3
CASSLGLAGRNPTDTQYF
TGTGCCAGCAGTTTAGGCCTAGCGGGGCGGAATCCCACAGATACGCAGTATTTT
>-|15|-|TRBV6-4|TRBJ1-1
CASSDLRMGVTEAFF
TGTGCCAGCAGTGACTTGCGAATGGGCGTCACTGAAGCTTTCTTT
>-|13|-|TRBV7-3|TRBJ1-1
CASSLIENTEAFF
TGTGCCAGCAGCTTAATAGAGAACACTGAAGCTTTCTTT
>-|12|-|TRBV6-5|TRBJ2-1
CASSYGRREQFF
TGTGCCAGCAGTTACGGGAGACGCGAGCAGTTCTTC
>-|16|-|TRBV5-5|TRBJ1-1
CASSLLADFMNTEAFF
TGTGCCAGCAGCTTGCTGGCAGACTTCATGAACACTGAAGCTTTCTTT
>-|12|-|TRBV29-1|TRBJ1-1
CSVQNMNTEAFF
TGCAGCGTTCAAAATATGAACACTGAAGCTTTCTTT
>-|14|-|TRBV10-1|TRBJ1-1
CASRPGRLNTEAFF
TGCGCCAGCAGACCAGGCCGCTTGAACACTGAAGCTTTCTTT
>medium-sized|13|-|TRBV7-8|TRBJ1-5
CASSLWGDQPQHF
TGTGCCAGCAGCTTATGGGGGGATCAGCCCCAGCATTTT
>-|14|TRBD1|TRBV7-2|TRBJ1-1
CASPQGGGPTEAFF
TGTGCCAGCCCCCAGGGGGGAGGCCCCACTGAAGCTTTCTTT
>-|14|TRBD1|TRBV7-2|TRBJ2-1
CASSFGQGLPLGFF
TGTGCCAGCAGCTTTGGACAGGGGCTCCCACTGGGTTTCTTC